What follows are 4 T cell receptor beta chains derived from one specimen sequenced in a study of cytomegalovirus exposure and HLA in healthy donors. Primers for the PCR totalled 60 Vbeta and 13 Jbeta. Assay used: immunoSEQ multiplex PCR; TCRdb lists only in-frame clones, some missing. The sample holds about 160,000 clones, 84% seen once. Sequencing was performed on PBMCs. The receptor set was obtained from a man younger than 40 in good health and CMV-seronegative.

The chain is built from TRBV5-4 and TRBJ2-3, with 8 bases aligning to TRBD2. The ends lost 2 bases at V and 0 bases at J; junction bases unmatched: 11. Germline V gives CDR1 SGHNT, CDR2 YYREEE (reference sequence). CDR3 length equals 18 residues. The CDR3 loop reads CASSFKFRGGPSTDTQYF. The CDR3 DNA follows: TGTGCCAGCAGCTTTAAGTTCCGGGGGGGGCCTAGCACAGATACGCAGTATTTT.

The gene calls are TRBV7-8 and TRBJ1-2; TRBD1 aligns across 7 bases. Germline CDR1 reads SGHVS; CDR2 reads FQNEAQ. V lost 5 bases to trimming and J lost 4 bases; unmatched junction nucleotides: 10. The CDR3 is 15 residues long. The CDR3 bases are TGTGCCAGCAGCCCTCGACAGGGTGGCATCTATGGCTACACCTTC. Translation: CASSPRQGGIYGYTF.

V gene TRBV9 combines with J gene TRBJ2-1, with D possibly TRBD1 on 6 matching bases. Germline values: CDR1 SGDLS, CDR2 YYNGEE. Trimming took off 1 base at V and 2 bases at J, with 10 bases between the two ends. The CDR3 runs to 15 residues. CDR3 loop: CASSVRSGAYNEQFF. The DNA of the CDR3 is TGTGCCAGCAGCGTAAGGTCAGGGGCCTACAATGAGCAGTTCTTC.

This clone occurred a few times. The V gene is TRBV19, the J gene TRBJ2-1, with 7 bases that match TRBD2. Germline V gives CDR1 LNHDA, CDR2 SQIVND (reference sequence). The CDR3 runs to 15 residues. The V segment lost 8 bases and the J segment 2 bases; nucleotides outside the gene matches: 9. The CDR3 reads CASSLTGGTYNEQFF. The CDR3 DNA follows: TGTGCCAGTTCTCTCACGGGAGGAACCTACAATGAGCAGTTCTTC.